The next 19 T cell receptor beta chains were all read from a single sample in a study of CD4 T cells in lung cancer (dated by TCRdb to between 2018 and 2020). Library prep was done by the immunoSEQ multiplex PCR assay. Here the immuneACCESS table is served through TCRdb, limited to in-frame sequences with V and J called. Missing clones are a known gap in these copies; in checked studies unresolved V genes cover under half, and the rest lacks a known reason. The sample includes 10,000 to 11,000 clones, with around 69% observed a single time. Of the sample, 15% falls within the top ten clones. Non-adjacent lung tissue was collected from the same resection as far from the malignant lesion as possible, at a distance of at least 3 cm. The sequencing sample was made of normal lung tissue taken away from the tumor. These receptors all come from a man in his 60s with non-small cell lung cancer.

The V and J genes are TRBV5-1 and TRBJ2-5; 9 bases match TRBD2. J was trimmed by 1 base and V by 7 bases; bases with no gene match: 8. Germline assignment: CDR1 SGHRS and CDR2 YFSETQ. The CDR3 has 15 amino acids. CDR3 in DNA: TGCGCCAGCCGATTACAGGGACTAGCCCAAGAGACCCAGTACTTC. Its translation: CASRLQGLAQETQYF.

This CDR3 reads CASTSTGGRGGYTF. DNA for the CDR3: TGTGCCAGCACCTCAACGGGAGGGAGAGGCGGCTACACCTTC. This chain joins TRBV9 and TRBJ1-2; D uncertain. With 6 bases removed from V and 8 bases from J, the gap between germline ends came to 20 bases. The CDR3 consists of 14 residues. Germline lookup yields CDR1 SGDLS and CDR2 YYNGEE.

A few counts support this clone. The rearrangement joins TRBV7-2 to TRBJ2-7; TRBD2 aligns across 12 bases. The J segment lost 6 bases and the V segment lost 5 bases, leaving 8 bases of the junction unmatched. Germline-derived CDR1 and CDR2 are SGHTA and FQGNSA. This CDR3 comprises 15 residues. The CDR3 loop reads CASSPYGLAGTEQYF. CDR3 bases: TGTGCCAGCAGCCCCTACGGACTAGCGGGAACCGAGCAGTACTTC. The full variable domain, rest sourced from reference TRBV7-2 and TRBJ2-7, is GAGVSQSPSNKVTEKGKDVELRCDPISGHTALYWYRQSLGQGLEFLIYFQGNSAPDKSGLPSDRFSAERTGGSVSTLTIQRTQQEDSAVYLCASSPYGLAGTEQYFGPGTRLTVT.

V usage is TRBV6-6 and J usage is TRBJ1-2; D uncertain. The V gene lost 6 bases and the J gene lost 7 bases, with 9 bases spanning the gap. Germline CDR1 reads MNHNY; CDR2 reads SVGAGI (reference sequence). The length of the CDR3 is 11 residues. DNA for the CDR3: TGTGCCAGCAGCCCCCTCCTTGGCTACACCTTC. Its translation is CASSPLLGYTF.

The chain recombines TRBV14 with TRBJ2-7; TRBD2 might be the D (6 bases). The CDR3 length is 14 residues. V was clipped by 4 bases and J by 7 bases, with 17 bases between them. The V gene's germline CDR1 is SGHDN and CDR2 FVKESK. This CDR3 is CASSPRGGPGEQYV. DNA of the CDR3: TGTGCCAGCAGCCCGCGGGGAGGACCCGGGGAGCAGTACGTC.

The chain couples TRBV6-4 to TRBJ2-2; 11 positions match TRBD2. The trim removed 5 bases at V and 4 bases at J, leaving 0 bases unmatched. CDR1 and CDR2 from the germline V gene are MRHNA and SNTAGT. This CDR3 contains 14 residues. The CDR3 coding sequence is TGTGCCAGCAGTACTAGCGGGAGCACCGGGGAGCTGTTTTTT. It translates to CASSTSGSTGELFF.

The gene calls are TRBV6-6 and TRBJ1-5; no clear D gene. The CDR3 runs 12 residues. Trimming removed 1 base from V and 4 bases from J, with 2 bases in between. Germline CDR1 reads MNHNY; CDR2 reads SVGAGI (reference sequence). The CDR3 region has the DNA TGTGCCAGCAGTTACTTAAATCAGCCCCAGCATTTT. Its protein is CASSYLNQPQHF.

This clone was detected a few times. The CDR3 DNA is TGTGCCAGCAGCTTAGAAGACCCCGGTAACCCCGGGGAATCTAACACCGGGGAGCTGTTTTTT. Its translation is CASSLEDPGNPGESNTGELFF. The genes are TRBV7-8 and TRBJ2-2; TRBD2 is a possible D gene (5 bases). The length of the CDR3 is 21 residues. Germline CDR1 and CDR2: SGHVS and FQNEAQ. The V end was cut by 1 base, the J end by 2 bases, with 26 bases between.

The CDR3 nucleotides are TGTGCCTGGAGTATTGCGACAGGGGGAGGTCAGCCCCAGCATTTT. Translation: CAWSIATGGGQPQHF. This chain uses TRBV30 with TRBJ1-5; 9 bases are shared with TRBD1. Trimming cost V 2 bases and J 6 bases; bases outside gene matches: 8. Per the germline V gene, CDR1 is GTSNPN and CDR2 is SVGIG (reference sequence). The CDR3 contains 15 residues.

V gene TRBV7-6 combines with J gene TRBJ2-7; TRBD2 is a possible D gene (5 bases). Deletions cut 5 bases from V and 0 bases from J, with 11 bases between. The CDR3 is made up of 14 amino acids. Germline V CDR1 and CDR2: SGHVS, FNYEAQ. CDR3 region: CASSRSGSSYEQYF. The CDR3 DNA is TGTGCCAGCAGCCGGAGCGGAAGCTCCTACGAGCAGTACTTC.

The chain couples TRBV10-1 to TRBJ2-1; D is ambiguous. Trimming pared 4 bases from V and 7 bases from J, leaving 11 bases between. Per germline, CDR1 WNHNN and CDR2 SYGVQD (reference sequence). The CDR3 is made up of 13 amino acids. CDR3 in DNA: TGCGCCAGCAGTGCGACTGAGACGAATGAGCAGTTCTTC. Protein product: CASSATETNEQFF.

This sequence joins TRBV5-1 and TRBJ1-2, with TRBD1 as a possible D gene (6 bases). Germline loops: CDR1 SGHRS, CDR2 YFSETQ. The CDR3 extends over 12 amino acids. The V gene lost 4 bases and the J gene lost 6 bases, with 10 bases spanning the gap. The CDR3 DNA reads TGCGCCAGCAGCAATTACAGGGATGGCTACACCTTC. This codes for CASSNYRDGYTF. The variable domain in full, completed from reference TRBV5-1 and TRBJ1-2, reads KAGVTQTPRYLIKTRGQQVTLSCSPISGHRSVSWYQQTPGQGLQFLFEYFSETQRNKGNFPGRFSGRQFSNSRSEMNVSTLELGDSALYLCASSNYRDGYTFGSGTRLTVV.

This clone has just a few counts. The chain employs TRBV13 and TRBJ2-1; 11 bases fit TRBD2. This CDR3 spans 16 amino acids. J lost 5 bases, V lost 5 bases, and 8 bases had no gene match. Germline V gene data show CDR1 as PRHDT and CDR2 as FYEKMQ (reference sequence). CDR3 amino acids: CASSQTKGLADNEQFF. The CDR3 coding sequence is TGTGCCAGCAGCCAGACTAAGGGACTAGCGGACAATGAGCAGTTCTTC.

V is TRBV5-1 and J is TRBJ2-2, with 8 positions matching TRBD1. The CDR3 loop spans 13 amino acids. The V gene end was trimmed by 7 bases and the J gene end by 1 base; junction bases not matched to a gene: 0. Per germline, CDR1 SGHRS and CDR2 YFSETQ. The CDR3 nucleotides read TGCGCCAGCGGGACAGGGAACACCGGGGAGCTGTTTTTT. Encoded protein: CASGTGNTGELFF.

The rearrangement joins TRBV28 to TRBJ1-1; tentatively, D is TRBD1 (5 bases). Germline lookup yields CDR1 MDHEN and CDR2 SYDVKM. Deletions cut 10 bases from V and 1 base from J, with 16 bases between. There are 14 residues in the CDR3. This chain's CDR3 is CATDAPTGNTEAFF. Here the CDR3 DNA reads TGTGCCACGGACGCGCCTACAGGGAACACTGAAGCTTTCTTT.

J is TRBJ2-5 and V is TRBV5-1; a weak D match, TRBD2 (5 bases). The germline V gene encodes CDR1 SGHRS and CDR2 YFSETQ. V lost 5 bases, J lost 5 bases, and 16 bases lay in between. CDR3 length: 14 residues. The CDR3 sequence: CASRNEGAWETQYF. The CDR3 DNA reads TGCGCCAGCAGGAACGAGGGCGCGTGGGAGACCCAGTACTTC. Based on the CDR3 plus reference TRBV5-1 and TRBJ2-5, the full variable domain is KAGVTQTPRYLIKTRGQQVTLSCSPISGHRSVSWYQQTPGQGLQFLFEYFSETQRNKGNFPGRFSGRQFSNSRSEMNVSTLELGDSALYLCASRNEGAWETQYFGPGTRLLVL.

This clone occurred a few times. This sequence joins TRBV14 and TRBJ2-3; 7 positions match TRBD1. V lost 1 base and J lost 5; bases outside the gene matches: 9. The CDR3 consists of 16 residues. CDR1 is SGHDN and CDR2 is FVKESK in the germline V gene. The CDR3 spells CASSQVGPGQIDTQYF. CDR3 DNA: TGTGCCAGCAGCCAAGTAGGCCCGGGACAGATAGATACGCAGTATTTT. The full variable domain, its missing parts supplied by reference TRBV14 and TRBJ2-3, is EAGVTQFPSHSVIEKGQTVTLRCDPISGHDNLYWYRRVMGKEIKFLLHFVKESKQDESGMPNNRFLAERTGGTYSTLKVQPAELEDSGVYFCASSQVGPGQIDTQYFGPGTRLTVL.

The J gene is TRBJ1-1, the V gene TRBV27, with D unclear. The CDR3 has 17 residues. Trimming stripped 5 bases from V and 0 bases from J, with 19 bases between. Germline CDR1 MNHEY, CDR2 SMNVEV (reference sequence). The CDR3 sequence is CASSPAPGRRMNTEAFF. CDR3 nucleotide sequence: TGTGCCAGCAGTCCAGCCCCTGGCAGGCGAATGAACACTGAAGCTTTCTTT.

The genes are TRBV5-1 and TRBJ1-5; D is undetermined. CDR1 is SGHRS, CDR2 YFSETQ, per germline. V gave up 3 bases and J gave up 4 bases, with 8 bases separating them. The CDR3 has 13 amino acids. Here the CDR3 DNA reads TGCGCCAGCAGCTCGTTCGGGAATCAGCCCCAGCATTTT. Protein product: CASSSFGNQPQHF.